The 31 T cell receptor beta chains presented below share a single source sample, sequenced in a study of T cell responses to AZD1222 COVID-19 vaccine. The table came from immunoSEQ multiplex PCR; TCRdb's copy has only in-frame clones and leaves some out. The sample has under 200,000 clones; less than 95% are singletons. The sample here was peripheral blood, taken on day 0 of AZD1222 vaccination. The receptors derive from an adult in good health.

This sequence joins TRBV2 and TRBJ1-6; D gene unclear. V was cut by 6 bases and J by 6 bases, with 12 bases left in between. This CDR3 is 14 amino acids long. The germline V gene has CDR1 SNHLY and CDR2 FYNNEI. The CDR3 nucleotides read TGTGCCAGCAGGAGATTCGGGCTTAATTCACCCCTCCACTTT. It encodes CASRRFGLNSPLHF.

The rearrangement uses TRBV7-9 and TRBJ1-5; tentative D call: TRBD1 (5 bases). Germline-derived CDR1 and CDR2 are SEHNR and FQNEAQ (reference sequence). CDR3 length: 14 amino acids. Trimming removed 5 bases at V and 5 bases at J, with 13 bases between. The CDR3 loop reads CASSHGGEYQPQHF. In DNA, the CDR3 is TGTGCCAGCAGCCACGGGGGGGAGTATCAGCCCCAGCATTTT.

This clone has a handful of counts. The chain recombines TRBV10-1 with TRBJ1-5; the D gene is possibly TRBD1 (5 bases). The germline gives CDR1 WNHNN, CDR2 SYGVQD (reference sequence). Trimming stripped 6 bases from V and 7 bases from J, with 13 bases between. CDR3 size: 13 residues. The CDR3 loop reads CASSAGQSQPQHF. The CDR3 nucleotides read TGCGCCAGCAGCGCAGGGCAGAGCCAGCCCCAGCATTTT.

This sequence joins TRBV9 and TRBJ2-3; TRBD2 aligns across 13 bases. This CDR3 region has 18 residues. Germline loops: CDR1 SGDLS, CDR2 YYNGEE. V lost 1 base to trimming and J lost 6 bases; unmatched junction nucleotides: 11. The CDR3 loop reads CASSVLGTSGAQGDTQYF. CDR3 nucleotides: TGTGCCAGCAGCGTACTTGGGACTAGCGGGGCCCAAGGCGATACGCAGTATTTT.

V is TRBV3-1 (or the pseudogene TRBV3-2) and J is TRBJ2-3, with TRBD2 matching 7 bases. The CDR3 contains 15 residues. The V and J ends lost 6 bases and 4 bases, in that order; junction bases with no gene match: 10. Looked up from germline, CDR1 is LGHDT and CDR2 is YNNKEL (reference sequence). The CDR3 bases are TGTGCCAGCAGTCCCACTGGCGGGAGTGCAGATACGCAGTATTTT. Encoded protein: CASSPTGGSADTQYF.

J is TRBJ1-5 and V is TRBV6-5, with D unresolved. This CDR3 is 14 amino acids long. Germline V gives CDR1 MNHEY, CDR2 SVGAGI. With 3 bases removed from V and 0 bases from J, the gap between germline ends came to 6 bases. The CDR3 loop reads CASSYYPSNQPQHF. The CDR3 nucleotides are TGTGCCAGCAGTTATTACCCTAGCAATCAGCCCCAGCATTTT.

In its sample, this clone was seen a few times. This chain uses TRBV6-5 with TRBJ2-2; D might be TRBD1 (6 bases). V lost 3 bases to trimming and J lost 5 bases, with 13 bases between them. This CDR3 is built from 15 residues. Looked up from germline, CDR1 is MNHEY and CDR2 is SVGAGI. This CDR3 reads CASSYNRQGTGELFF. The DNA of the CDR3 is TGTGCCAGCAGTTATAACAGGCAGGGGACCGGGGAGCTGTTTTTT.

The chain combines TRBV7-3 with TRBJ1-2; a weak D match, TRBD1 (5 bases). Deletions cut 5 bases from V and 4 bases from J, with 11 bases between. The germline gives CDR1 SGHTA, CDR2 FQGTGA. This CDR3 comprises 13 residues. The CDR3 protein is CASSPFGAYGYTF. The CDR3 DNA follows: TGTGCCAGCAGCCCGTTTGGGGCCTATGGCTACACCTTC.

The rearrangement links TRBV21-1 to TRBJ2-3; TRBD2, the D gene given by the table, was not confirmed from the DNA. TRBV21-1 is labeled a pseudogene. The CDR3 sequence is 17 residues long. CDR3 residues: CASSKPSTGTSGNTQYF. The CDR3 region has the DNA TGTGCCAGCAGCAAACCGTCGACGGGGACTAGCGGGAATACGCAGTATTTT.

The J gene is TRBJ2-6, the V gene TRBV30; D ambiguous. Trimming took off 0 bases at V and 0 bases at J, with 15 bases between the two ends. Germline V CDR1 and CDR2: GTSNPN, SVGIG (reference sequence). This CDR3 has 18 residues. The CDR3 coding sequence is TGTGCCTGGAGTGTACCCCGATTACTGAGCTCTGGGGCCAACGTCCTGACTTTC. This gives the protein CAWSVPRLLSSGANVLTF.

The chain combines TRBV5-5 with TRBJ1-2; D may be TRBD1 (5 bases). This CDR3 region has 13 residues. Trimming pared 1 base from V and 8 bases from J, leaving 12 bases between. Germline CDR1 reads SGHKS; CDR2 reads YYEKEE (reference sequence). As DNA, the CDR3 is TGTGCCAGCAGCTTGAAGGGGCCGGGAGGCTACACCTTC. It specifies CASSLKGPGGYTF.

This clone has only one observation. The chain recombines TRBV6-1 with TRBJ1-3; a weak D match, TRBD1 (6 bases). Trimming stripped 2 bases from V and 8 bases from J, with 13 bases between. The CDR3 is 14 amino acids. Germline CDR1 MNHNS, CDR2 SASEGT. CDR3 nucleotides: TGTGCCAGCAGTGAAAGGGACAAGGCTCACACCATATATTTT. Protein: CASSERDKAHTIYF.

V is TRBV7-9 and J is TRBJ2-3, with 7 positions matching TRBD2. CDR1 SEHNR and CDR2 FQNEAQ come from the germline V gene (reference sequence). CDR3 size: 15 residues. The junction had 7 bases not matched to a gene; V was cut back by 2 bases and J by 5 bases. The CDR3 nucleotides are TGTGCCAGCAGCTTAAGCCGACTAGCCCAAGATACGCAGTATTTT. Translating it yields CASSLSRLAQDTQYF.

The chain couples TRBV2 to TRBJ1-6; possible D gene TRBD1, 5 bases. The CDR3 is made up of 11 amino acids. The germline CDR1 and CDR2 sequences are SNHLY and FYNNEI. V lost 6 bases and J lost 14, with 11 bases in between. CDR3 sequence reads: CASRTGGTLHF. CDR3 coding DNA: TGTGCCAGCAGGACGGGGGGTACCCTCCACTTT.

This clone came up once. This chain links TRBV10-3 with TRBJ2-5, with unresolved D. Trimming removed 3 bases at V and 2 bases at J, with 10 bases between. Germline V gene lookup returns CDR1 ENHRY and CDR2 SYGVKD. The CDR3 is made up of 14 amino acids. The CDR3 coding sequence is TGTGCCATCAGTGACTACCGTCATCAAGAGACCCAGTACTTC. It is translated as CAISDYRHQETQYF.

This chain connects TRBV6-5 to TRBJ1-2, with D uncertain. Between the trimmed V and J ends, which lost 6 bases and 0 bases, there was a span of 11 bases. The CDR3 is 14 residues long. Germline CDR1 MNHEY, CDR2 SVGAGI. The CDR3 region has the DNA TGTGCCAGCAGACAAGGCAGGCCTAACTATGGCTACACCTTC. Encoded protein: CASRQGRPNYGYTF.

V and J are TRBV6-4 and TRBJ1-2, with D unclear. Trimming left V 0 bases short and J 8 bases short, with 7 bases between. Per germline, CDR1 MRHNA and CDR2 SNTAGT. This CDR3 contains 12 residues. This CDR3 reads CASSDSSDGYTF. DNA for the CDR3: TGTGCCAGCAGTGACTCGAGTGACGGCTACACCTTC.

The gene calls are TRBV29-1 and TRBJ2-3, with 8 positions matching TRBD2. CDR1 SQVTM and CDR2 ANQGSEA come from the germline V gene. Losses at the gene ends were 8 bases for V and 4 bases for J; bases not matched to a gene: 11. CDR3 length: 14 residues. CDR3 loop: CSTPGTSLADTQYF. CDR3 bases: TGCAGCACTCCCGGGACTAGTTTAGCAGATACGCAGTATTTT.

This clone has only one observation. The chain recombines TRBV19 with TRBJ1-5, with D possibly being TRBD1 (6 bases). Germline V gene data show CDR1 as LNHDA and CDR2 as SQIVND (reference sequence). Trimming removed 3 bases from V and 4 bases from J, with 16 bases in between. The CDR3 length is 16 residues. DNA for the CDR3: TGTGCCAGTAGTATCGGTGTTGACAGGAAGAATCAGCCCCAGCATTTT. Translated, it gives CASSIGVDRKNQPQHF.

V usage is TRBV6-5 and J usage is TRBJ2-7; 8 bases agree with TRBD2. The CDR3 is 12 residues long. Germline assignment: CDR1 MNHEY and CDR2 SVGAGI. V lost 5 bases, J lost 3 bases, and 0 bases stayed unmatched. The CDR3 DNA reads as TGTGCCAGCAGTCGGGGGGGCTACGAGCAGTACTTC. This codes for CASSRGGYEQYF.

The rearrangement links TRBV28 to TRBJ2-1, with TRBD2 matching 7 bases. V was clipped by 4 bases and J by 0 bases; unmatched bases: 6. CDR1 and CDR2 (germline): MDHEN, SYDVKM. This CDR3 is 16 amino acids long. The CDR3 DNA reads TGTGCCAGCAGTTGGTTAGCGGGTAGCTCCTACAATGAGCAGTTCTTC. Its translation is CASSWLAGSSYNEQFF.

This clone was detected once. The chain links TRBV9 to TRBJ1-2, with 9 bases that match TRBD1. CDR1 SGDLS and CDR2 YYNGEE come from the germline V gene. V gave up 3 bases and J gave up 5 bases; unmatched junction bases: 8. This CDR3 is built from 15 residues. This CDR3 reads CASSAPNGQGYGYTF. DNA of the CDR3: TGTGCCAGCAGCGCCCCGAATGGACAGGGGTATGGCTACACCTTC.

V is TRBV24-1 and J is TRBJ2-3, with 7 bases identical to TRBD2. V shed 4 bases and J 4 bases; nucleotides not matched to a gene: 10. This CDR3 has 16 residues. Germline CDR1 is KGHDR and CDR2 is SFDVKD. CDR3 amino acids: CATSDRAAGAADTQYF. The CDR3 DNA follows: TGTGCCACCAGTGACAGGGCGGCGGGAGCGGCAGATACGCAGTATTTT.

This chain uses TRBV4-1 with TRBJ1-5; D ambiguous. V was clipped by 3 bases and J by 6 bases, with 15 bases between them. The CDR3 spans 15 residues. Germline V gene lookup returns CDR1 MGHRA and CDR2 YSYEKL. Here the CDR3 DNA reads TGCGCCAGCAGCCAGTATCGTGGACCCCTTCAGCCCCAGCATTTT. It encodes CASSQYRGPLQPQHF.

The gene calls are TRBV6-1 and TRBJ2-7, with TRBD1 identical over 9 bases. V shed 2 bases, J shed 4 bases, and the junction held 3 bases outside the gene matches. Germline V gene sequence: CDR1 MNHNS, CDR2 SASEGT. CDR3 length equals 14 residues. CDR3: CASSERTGVYEQYF. The CDR3 bases are TGTGCCAGCAGTGAAAGGACAGGGGTATACGAGCAGTACTTC.

This clone was seen more than once but under ten times. In nucleotides, the CDR3 is TGTGCCAGCAGTGAAGCCCCAAACACTGAAGCTTTCTTT. Its translation is CASSEAPNTEAFF. The chain links TRBV2 to TRBJ1-1; D is undetermined. This CDR3 comprises 13 residues. The ends were cut back, 0 bases at V and 2 bases at J, with 4 bases in the middle. Germline-derived CDR1 and CDR2 are SNHLY and FYNNEI.

This chain links TRBV27 with TRBJ2-6; possibly TRBD2 for D (6 bases). The CDR3 covers 18 residues. Germline V CDR1 and CDR2: MNHEY, SMNVEV (reference sequence). Trimming removed 8 bases from V and 0 bases from J, with 20 bases in between. CDR3 DNA: TGTGCCAGCTCTGGGGCCCCGGGACTGAACTCTGGGGCCAACGTCCTGACTTTC. Protein sequence: CASSGAPGLNSGANVLTF.

The V call is TRBV19, the J call TRBJ1-1; 7 bases are a match to TRBD1. V dropped 5 bases and J dropped 2; count of bases not matched to a gene: 8. The CDR3 totals 15 residues. Germline loops: CDR1 LNHDA, CDR2 SQIVND (reference sequence). Written as DNA, the CDR3 is TGTGCCAGTAGTTTTAGGAGACAGGGAAACACTGAAGCTTTCTTT. Translated, it gives CASSFRRQGNTEAFF.

The chain joins TRBV5-1 to TRBJ1-1; D ambiguous. V was trimmed by 4 bases and J by 1 base, leaving 8 bases between them. The CDR3 contains 13 residues. Per the germline V gene, CDR1 is SGHRS and CDR2 is YFSETQ. CDR3 in DNA: TGCGCCAGCAGCCGCCGGGAGAACACTGAAGCTTTCTTT. Protein sequence: CASSRRENTEAFF.

This clone occurred once. The chain employs TRBV5-5 and TRBJ1-1, with 7 bases lining up with TRBD1. The germline CDR1 and CDR2 sequences are SGHKS and YYEKEE (reference sequence). The CDR3 totals 14 residues. J was trimmed by 5 bases and V by 5 bases; bases with no gene match: 9. CDR3 coding DNA: TGTGCCAGCAGTCGACAGGGCCTGTGGACTGAAGCTTTCTTT. Its translation is CASSRQGLWTEAFF.

The chain links TRBV6-6 to TRBJ2-7; 11 bases fit TRBD2. Germline values: CDR1 MNHNY, CDR2 SVGAGI (reference sequence). Germline trimming cut 6 bases from V and 6 bases from J; bases unmatched to any gene: 7. The CDR3 totals 14 residues. CDR3 sequence (DNA): TGTGCCAGCAGACCCGCTAGCGGGGGGCCCGAGCAGTACTTC. This sequence encodes CASRPASGGPEQYF.